The clone carrying this TCR beta chain was seen more than once but under ten times. Its cognate antigen is unknown. This specimen belongs to a study of T cells after yellow fever vaccination. The overall study: Where fractions had low cell numbers, libraries were prepared from them with the SMART-Seq v4 Ultra Low Input RNA kit.

TCRdb passed the 5' RACE reads through MiXCR, listing each CDR3 protein once. This table has 300,000 or so distinct CDR3 sequences, 13% appearing once. This CDR3 is 17 amino acids long. J lost 1 base, V lost 2 bases, and 12 bases had no gene match. Germline-derived CDR1 and CDR2 are SQVTM and ANQGSEA. The study, taken as a whole, reports: Abundant bulk-population clonotypes could contaminate the FACS-sorted repertoires.

The sample consisted of CD4+ T cells sorted from PBMCs, taken 45 days after the yellow fever booster vaccination. The rearrangement links TRBV29-1 to TRBJ2-3, with 7 bases matching TRBD1. The receptor was derived from a man aged 30 to 45 who received the YFV17D yellow fever vaccine. The CDR3 sequence is CSVETGPQGLGTDTQYF. DNA of the CDR3: TGCAGCGTTGAAACCGGGCCACAGGGGCTGGGCACAGATACGCAGTATTTT.